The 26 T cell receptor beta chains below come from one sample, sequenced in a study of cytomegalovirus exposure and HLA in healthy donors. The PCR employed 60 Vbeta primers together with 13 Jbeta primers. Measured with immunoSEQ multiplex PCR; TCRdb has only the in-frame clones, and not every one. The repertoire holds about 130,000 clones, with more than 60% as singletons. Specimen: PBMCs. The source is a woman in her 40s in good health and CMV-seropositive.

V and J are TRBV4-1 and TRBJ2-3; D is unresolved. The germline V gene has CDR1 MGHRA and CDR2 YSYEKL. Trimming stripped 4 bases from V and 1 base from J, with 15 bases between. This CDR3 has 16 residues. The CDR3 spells CASSPRQVEGTDTQYF. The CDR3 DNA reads TGCGCCAGCAGCCCCCGGCAGGTAGAAGGCACAGATACGCAGTATTTT.

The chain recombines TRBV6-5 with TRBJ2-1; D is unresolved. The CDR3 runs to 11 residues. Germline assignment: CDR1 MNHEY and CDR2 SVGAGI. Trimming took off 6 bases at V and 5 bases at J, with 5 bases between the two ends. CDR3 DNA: TGTGCCAGCAGCAGAAACAATGAGCAGTTCTTC. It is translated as CASSRNNEQFF.

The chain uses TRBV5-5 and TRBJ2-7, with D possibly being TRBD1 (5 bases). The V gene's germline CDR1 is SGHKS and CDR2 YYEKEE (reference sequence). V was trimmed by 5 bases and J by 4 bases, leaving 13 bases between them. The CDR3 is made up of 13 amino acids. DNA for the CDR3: TGTGCCAGCAGGGGGCAACAGGTATACGAGCAGTACTTC. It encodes CASRGQQVYEQYF.

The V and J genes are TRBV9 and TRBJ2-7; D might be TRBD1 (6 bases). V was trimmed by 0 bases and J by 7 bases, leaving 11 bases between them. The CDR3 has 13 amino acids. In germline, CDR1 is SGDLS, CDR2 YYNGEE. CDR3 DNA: TGTGCCAGCAGCGTAGGACAGGTCGAGGAGCAGTACTTC. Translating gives CASSVGQVEEQYF.

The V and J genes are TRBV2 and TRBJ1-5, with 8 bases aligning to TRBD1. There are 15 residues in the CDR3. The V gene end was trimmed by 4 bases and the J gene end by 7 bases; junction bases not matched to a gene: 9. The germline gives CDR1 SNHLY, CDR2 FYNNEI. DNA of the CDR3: TGTGCCAGCAGTGCGGGTCTCCAGGGGGCCCAGCCCCAGCATTTT. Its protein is CASSAGLQGAQPQHF.

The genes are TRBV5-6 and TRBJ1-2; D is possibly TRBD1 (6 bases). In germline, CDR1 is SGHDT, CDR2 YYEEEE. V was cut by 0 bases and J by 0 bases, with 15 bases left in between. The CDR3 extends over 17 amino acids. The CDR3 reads CASSLDRQAATNYGYTF. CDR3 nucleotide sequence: TGTGCCAGCAGCTTGGATCGACAGGCTGCTACTAACTATGGCTACACCTTC.

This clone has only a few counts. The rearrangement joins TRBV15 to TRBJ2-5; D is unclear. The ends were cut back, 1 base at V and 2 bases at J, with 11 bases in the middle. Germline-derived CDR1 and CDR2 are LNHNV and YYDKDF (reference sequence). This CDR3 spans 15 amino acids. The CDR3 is CATSRGPLRQETQYF. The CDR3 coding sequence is TGTGCCACCAGCAGAGGTCCTCTTCGGCAAGAGACCCAGTACTTC.

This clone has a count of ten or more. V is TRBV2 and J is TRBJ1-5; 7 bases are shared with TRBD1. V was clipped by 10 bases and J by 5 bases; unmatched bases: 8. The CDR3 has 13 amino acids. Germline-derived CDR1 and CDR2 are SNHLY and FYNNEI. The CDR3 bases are TGTGCCACCCAGGGGGACAGAGATCAGCCCCAGCATTTT. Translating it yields CATQGDRDQPQHF. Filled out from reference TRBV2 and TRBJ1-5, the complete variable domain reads EPEVTQTPSHQVTQMGQEVILRCVPISNHLYFYWYRQILGQKVEFLVSFYNNEISEKSEIFDDQFSVERPDGSNFTLKIRSTKLEDSAMYFCATQGDRDQPQHFGDGTRLSIL.

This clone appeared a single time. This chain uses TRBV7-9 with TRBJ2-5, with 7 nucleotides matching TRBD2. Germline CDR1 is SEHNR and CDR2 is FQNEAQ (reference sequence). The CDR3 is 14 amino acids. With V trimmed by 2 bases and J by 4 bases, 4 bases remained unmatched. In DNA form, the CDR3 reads TGTGCCAGCAGCTTAAGTTCGGGGGGAGAGACCCAGTACTTC. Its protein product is CASSLSSGGETQYF.

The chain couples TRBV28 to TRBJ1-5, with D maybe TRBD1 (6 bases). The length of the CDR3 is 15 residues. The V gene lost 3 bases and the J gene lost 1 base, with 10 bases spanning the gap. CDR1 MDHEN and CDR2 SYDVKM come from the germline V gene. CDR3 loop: CASSFGGQSNQPQHF. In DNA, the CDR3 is TGTGCCAGCAGTTTCGGTGGACAGAGCAATCAGCCCCAGCATTTT.

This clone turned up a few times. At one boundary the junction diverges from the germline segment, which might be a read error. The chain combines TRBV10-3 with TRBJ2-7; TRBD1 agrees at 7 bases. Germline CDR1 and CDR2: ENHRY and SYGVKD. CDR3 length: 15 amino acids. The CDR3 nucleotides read TGTGCCAGCAGTGAATCGGCAGGGGGAAACTACGAGCAGTACTTC. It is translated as CASSESAGGNYEQYF.

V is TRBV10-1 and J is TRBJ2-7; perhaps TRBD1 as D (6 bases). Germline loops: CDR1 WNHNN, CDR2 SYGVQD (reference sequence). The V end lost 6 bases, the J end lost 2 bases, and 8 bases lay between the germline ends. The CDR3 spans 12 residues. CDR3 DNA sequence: TGCGCCAGCAGCGGACAGCCCTACGAGCAGTACTTC. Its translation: CASSGQPYEQYF.

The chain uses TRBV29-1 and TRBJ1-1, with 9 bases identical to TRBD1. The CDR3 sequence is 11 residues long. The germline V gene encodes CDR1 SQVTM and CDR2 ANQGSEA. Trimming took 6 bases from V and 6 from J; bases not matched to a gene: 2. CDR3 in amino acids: CSVTGGPEAFF. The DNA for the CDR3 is TGCAGCGTGACAGGGGGTCCTGAAGCTTTCTTT.

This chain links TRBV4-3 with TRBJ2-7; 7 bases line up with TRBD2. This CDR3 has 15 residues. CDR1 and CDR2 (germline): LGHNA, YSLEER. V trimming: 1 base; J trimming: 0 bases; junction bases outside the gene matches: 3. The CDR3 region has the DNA TGCGCCAGCAGCCAAGCGGGCGGGAGCTCCTACGAGCAGTACTTC. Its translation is CASSQAGGSSYEQYF.

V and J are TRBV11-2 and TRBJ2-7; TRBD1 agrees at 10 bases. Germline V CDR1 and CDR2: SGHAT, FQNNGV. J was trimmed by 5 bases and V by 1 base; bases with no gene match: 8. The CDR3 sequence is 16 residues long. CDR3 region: CASSLVFGTGVNEQYF. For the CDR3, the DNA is TGTGCCAGCAGCTTAGTTTTCGGGACAGGGGTCAACGAGCAGTACTTC.

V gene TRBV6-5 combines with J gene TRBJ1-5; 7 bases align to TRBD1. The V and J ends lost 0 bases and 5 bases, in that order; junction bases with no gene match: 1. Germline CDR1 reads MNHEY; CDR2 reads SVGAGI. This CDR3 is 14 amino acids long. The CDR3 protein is CASSYSQGHQPQHF. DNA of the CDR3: TGTGCCAGCAGTTACTCACAGGGGCATCAGCCCCAGCATTTT.

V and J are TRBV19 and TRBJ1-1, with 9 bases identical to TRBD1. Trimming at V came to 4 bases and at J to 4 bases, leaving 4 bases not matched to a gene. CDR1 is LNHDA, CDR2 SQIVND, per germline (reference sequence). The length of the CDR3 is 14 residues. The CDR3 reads CASSSRDRATEAFF. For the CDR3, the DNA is TGTGCCAGTAGTAGCCGGGACAGGGCCACTGAAGCTTTCTTT.

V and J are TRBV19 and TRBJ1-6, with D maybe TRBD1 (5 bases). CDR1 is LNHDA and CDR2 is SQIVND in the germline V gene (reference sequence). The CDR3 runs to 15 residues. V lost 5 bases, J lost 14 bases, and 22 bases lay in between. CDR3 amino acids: CASSRESSRDYTLHF. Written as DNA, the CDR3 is TGTGCCAGTAGTCGGGAAAGTTCTCGGGACTATACCCTCCACTTT.

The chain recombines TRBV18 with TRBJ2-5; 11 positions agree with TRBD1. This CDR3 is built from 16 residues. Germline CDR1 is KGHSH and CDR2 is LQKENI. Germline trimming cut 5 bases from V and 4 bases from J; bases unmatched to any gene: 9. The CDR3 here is CASSRTRTGGGETQYF. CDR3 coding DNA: TGTGCCAGCTCAAGAACCCGGACAGGGGGCGGAGAGACCCAGTACTTC.

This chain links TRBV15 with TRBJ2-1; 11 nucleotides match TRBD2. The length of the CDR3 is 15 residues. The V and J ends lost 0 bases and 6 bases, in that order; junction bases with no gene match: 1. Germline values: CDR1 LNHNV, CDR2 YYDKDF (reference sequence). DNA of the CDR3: TGTGCCACCAGCAGAGAACTAGCGGGAGCCAATGAGCAGTTCTTC. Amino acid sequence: CATSRELAGANEQFF.

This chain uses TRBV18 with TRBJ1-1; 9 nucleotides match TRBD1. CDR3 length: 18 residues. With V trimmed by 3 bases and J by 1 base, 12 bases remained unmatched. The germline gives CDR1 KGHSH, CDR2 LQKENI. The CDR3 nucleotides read TGTGCCAGCTCACCCCATTCCTGGACAGGGGCGAAGAACACTGAAGCTTTCTTT. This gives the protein CASSPHSWTGAKNTEAFF.

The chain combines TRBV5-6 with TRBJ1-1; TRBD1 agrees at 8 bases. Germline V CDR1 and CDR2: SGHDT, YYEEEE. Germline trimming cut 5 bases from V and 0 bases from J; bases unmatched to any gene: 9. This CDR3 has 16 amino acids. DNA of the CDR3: TGTGCCAGCAGTTACGAGACAGGGGCACTGAACACTGAAGCTTTCTTT. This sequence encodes CASSYETGALNTEAFF. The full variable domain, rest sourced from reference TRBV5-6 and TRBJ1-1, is DAGVTQSPTHLIKTRGQQVTLRCSPKSGHDTVSWYQQALGQGPQFIFQYYEEEERQRGNFPDRFSGHQFPNYSSELNVNALLLGDSALYLCASSYETGALNTEAFFGQGTRLTVV.

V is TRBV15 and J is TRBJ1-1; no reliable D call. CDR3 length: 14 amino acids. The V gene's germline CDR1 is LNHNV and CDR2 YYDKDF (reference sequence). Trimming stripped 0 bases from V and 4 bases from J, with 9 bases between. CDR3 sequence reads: CATSRDRGFTEAFF. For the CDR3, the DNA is TGTGCCACCAGCAGAGATCGCGGGTTCACTGAAGCTTTCTTT.

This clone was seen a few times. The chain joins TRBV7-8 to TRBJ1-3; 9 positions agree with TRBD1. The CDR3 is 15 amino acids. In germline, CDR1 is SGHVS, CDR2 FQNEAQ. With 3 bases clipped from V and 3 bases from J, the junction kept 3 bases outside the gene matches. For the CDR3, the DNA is TGTGCCAGCAGCTTCGACAGGGGGAATGGAAACACCATATATTTT. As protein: CASSFDRGNGNTIYF.

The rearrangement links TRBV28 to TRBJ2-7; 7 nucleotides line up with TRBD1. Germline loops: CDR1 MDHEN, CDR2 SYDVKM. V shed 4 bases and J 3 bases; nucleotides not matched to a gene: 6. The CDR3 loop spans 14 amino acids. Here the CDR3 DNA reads TGTGCCAGCAGTTCACTAAACAGGGGCTACGAGCAGTACTTC. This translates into CASSSLNRGYEQYF.

The CDR3 DNA reads as TGCGCCAGCAGCCAAGATCTTGGCGGAAACGAGCAGTACTTC. Translating gives CASSQDLGGNEQYF. V is TRBV4-1 and J is TRBJ2-7; D not resolved. Germline CDR1 is MGHRA and CDR2 is YSYEKL. This CDR3 region has 14 residues. The V end lost 0 bases, the J end lost 5 bases, and 11 bases lay between the germline ends.